This TCR beta chain was recovered during a study of cytomegalovirus exposure and HLA in healthy donors. General study findings and limits: Exclusion applied to some V segments, including TRBV6-2 and TRBV6-3, as they were indistinguishable. V- and J-gene trimming of TCR beta was linked (in a later analysis) to a missense DCLRE1C variant.

With 60 Vbeta and 13 Jbeta primers, the PCR was carried out. TCRdb's copy holds only in-frame clones and misses some; the assay was immunoSEQ multiplex PCR. The sample includes more than 85,000 clones, approximately 81% of them seen just once. J gave up 6 bases and V 5 bases, and 9 bases lay outside the gene matches. There are 16 residues in the CDR3. Germline-derived CDR1 and CDR2 are PRHDT and FYEKMQ (reference sequence). A remark on this clone: Antigen unknown.

Healthy people donating bone marrow made up the donors. The TCR originated in a male donor in good health and CMV-seropositive. Sequences were obtained from PBMCs. This chain joins TRBV13 and TRBJ2-7; 14 bases align to TRBD2. In nucleotides, the CDR3 is TGTGCCAGCAGCCCCGGGACTAGCGGGGGTTTCAGCGAGCAGTACTTC. It translates to CASSPGTSGGFSEQYF.